This T cell receptor (beta chain) was retrieved from a study of long-term antiretroviral therapy in people with HIV. After removal of 4 bases from V and 4 bases from J, the junction contained 2 bases not matched to a gene. This CDR3 region has 14 residues. Germline values: CDR1 ENHRY, CDR2 SYGVKD. At the survey level, the v3.0 immunoSEQ assay was run. Repertoires were generated with immunoSEQ multiplex PCR, while TCRdb's copy carries only in-frame clones and drops some. The data contain under 20,000 clones, more than 65% of them singletons. This specimen consisted of unsorted PBMCs, obtained about 1.3 years before starting antiretroviral therapy. This TCR was recovered from a man aged 30 to 45 with HIV. J is TRBJ1-1 and V is TRBV10-3; 11 positions agree with TRBD1. The CDR3 nucleotides are TGTGCCATCAGTGTGGGACAGGGGGTCACTGAAGCTTTCTTT. This sequence encodes CAISVGQGVTEAFF.